The 3 T cell receptor beta chains given below trace back to one sample, sequenced in a study of regulatory T cells in long-lasting Graves disease. To make TCR beta libraries, researchers used iRepertoire HTBI primers and Arm-PCR of CDR3 regions. TCRdb redid the calling of the multiplex PCR reads with MiXCR, one entry per CDR3 protein. This sample yields 400,000 or so distinct CDR3 sequences, of which 23% are seen a single time; roughly 26% belongs to the top ten. Time point meaning: persistent/refractory GD, antithyroid drugs over 5 years with positive TRAb. RNA isolated from PBMCs was used to make the TCR library. Sequences were derived from peripheral blood mononuclear cells (PBMCs), sampled when the disease was refractory, from a patient treated with antithyroid drugs. Every receptor here comes from a female donor with Graves disease.

In its sample, this clonotype was seen a few times. The chain links TRBV29-1 to TRBJ1-4; D is perhaps TRBD1 (5 bases). There are 13 residues in the CDR3. Germline lookup yields CDR1 SQVTM and CDR2 ANQGSEA. V was trimmed by 6 bases and J by 8 bases, leaving 16 bases between them. The CDR3 bases are TGCAGCGTCACCGGGACTGGAGTCGAAAAACTGTTTTTT. As protein: CSVTGTGVEKLFF.

The table lists this clonotype with a few counts. This rearrangement joins TRBV30 to TRBJ1-5; D call uncertain. Germline-derived CDR1 and CDR2 are GTSNPN and SVGIG (reference sequence). V gave up 1 base and J gave up 3 bases, with 10 bases separating them. The length of the CDR3 is 14 residues. The CDR3 region has the DNA TGTGCCTGGAGTGGACACAGAAACAATCAGCCCCAGCATTTT. Protein product: CAWSGHRNNQPQHF.

This clonotype came up a few times. This chain links TRBV28 with TRBJ2-4; TRBD1 matches at 8 bases. Trimming cost V 5 bases and J 8 bases; bases outside gene matches: 8. The CDR3 totals 14 residues. CDR1 MDHEN and CDR2 SYDVKM come from the germline V gene. The CDR3 nucleotides are TGTGCCAGCAGTCAAGACAGGGGATGGGACATTCAGTACTTC. Protein: CASSQDRGWDIQYF. Filled out from reference TRBV28 and TRBJ2-4, the complete variable domain reads DVKVTQSSRYLVKRTGEKVFLECVQDMDHENMFWYRQDPGLGLRLIYFSYDVKMKEKGDIPEGYSVSREKKERFSLILESASTNQTSMYLCASSQDRGWDIQYFGAGTRLSVL.